This TCR beta chain was captured by sequencing in a study of molecular identifiers for immune sequencing clone quantification. This clonotype was found a few times. Per the germline V gene, CDR1 is SGHAT and CDR2 is FQNNGV. V lost 3 bases, J lost 0 bases, and 6 bases stayed unmatched. This CDR3 has 17 residues. For bulk TCR libraries, previously described methods and listed TCR primers were used. TCRdb re-called the PCR reads through MiXCR, storing one row per CDR3 protein. The sample holds nearly 650,000 distinct CDR3 sequences, roughly 23% seen once. V gene TRBV11-2 combines with J gene TRBJ2-2; 8 nucleotides agree with TRBD1. Sample: naive CD8+ T cells from blood, with Jurkat cell RNA spiked in. The subset: FACS-sorted CD8+CD4-CCR7+CD45RA+ naive T cells. This TCR derives from a human donor in good health. Some libraries in this study had Jurkat cell RNA spiked in. This chain's CDR3 is CASSFPGGVSNTGELFF. The CDR3, as DNA: TGTGCCAGCAGCTTCCCAGGGGGCGTATCGAACACCGGGGAGCTGTTTTTT. Based on the CDR3 plus reference TRBV11-2 and TRBJ2-2, the full variable domain is EAGVAQSPRYKIIEKRQSVAFWCNPISGHATLYWYQQILGQGPKLLIQFQNNGVVDDSQLPKDRFSAERLKGVDSTLKIQPAKLEDSAVYLCASSFPGGVSNTGELFFGEGSRLTVL.